The present TCR beta chain was sequenced within a study of OX40 agonist ivuxolimab in advanced cancers. For the study at large: Patients achieving partial responses numbered three: one hepatocellular carcinoma case and two cutaneous melanoma cases.

Study-level findings and limits: The CD4+ and CD8+ T cells in the blood had expanded clonally by week 6 at 0.1 to 3.0 mg/kg.

For this clone: Its antigen is as yet unknown.

Only in-frame clones appear in the TCRdb table, and some are missing; sequencing was by immunoSEQ multiplex PCR. The table has some 57,000 clones, just under 85% seen once. The source was CD4+ or CD8+ T cells sorted from blood, collected in a trial of the OX40 agonist ivuxolimab. The TCR originated in an adult with an advanced solid tumor such as melanoma, head and neck, liver or kidney cancer.

Written as DNA, the CDR3 is TGTGCCAGCAGTTTCGGGGAATACACTGAAGCTTTCTTT. Protein product: CASSFGEYTEAFF. This chain connects TRBV27 to TRBJ1-1; D not resolved. Trimming took 3 bases from V and 3 from J, leaving 8 bases between them. Germline V gene lookup returns CDR1 MNHEY and CDR2 SMNVEV (reference sequence). CDR3 length equals 13 residues.